The 29 T cell receptor beta chains listed next were all sequenced from one sample in a study of T-cell reconstitution after alpha-beta-depleted transplantation in children. Preparation of the TCRbeta library involved a method that used unique molecular identifiers. From the PCR reads, TCRdb called clonotypes with MiXCR, one entry per CDR3 protein. The sample consists of some 180,000 distinct CDR3 sequences, about 7% of them appearing once. This specimen consisted of PBMCs, obtained before TCRalphabeta/CD19-depleted stem cell transplant. All receptors come from a boy between 2 and 10 years old with acute lymphoblastic leukemia, due to receive a stem cell transplant.

The chain is built from TRBV3-1 and TRBJ1-1; D may be TRBD1 (5 bases). Per the germline V gene, CDR1 is LGHDT and CDR2 is YNNKEL (reference sequence). There are 14 residues in the CDR3. The ends were cut back, 8 bases at V and 1 base at J, with 14 bases in the middle. As DNA, the CDR3 is TGTGCCAGCGGGGCAGAGCCTACGAACACTGAAGCTTTCTTT. Amino acid sequence: CASGAEPTNTEAFF.

This clonotype was seen repeatedly, ten times or more. This CDR3 reads CSARRTQSYNEQFF. The CDR3 nucleotides read TGCAGTGCTAGACGGACTCAATCCTACAATGAGCAGTTCTTC. This chain joins TRBV20-1 and TRBJ2-1; tentative D call: TRBD2 (5 bases). The CDR3 spans 14 residues. Germline values: CDR1 DFQATT, CDR2 SNEGSKA (reference sequence). V lost 2 bases, J lost 1 base, and 9 bases lay in between.

This clonotype was picked up one time. Since no conserved phenylalanine or tryptophan closes the CDR3, a read error is the likely cause. The chain links TRBV29-1 to TRBJ2-7; 7 bases agree with TRBD2. Germline loops: CDR1 SQVTM, CDR2 ANQGSEA. The V gene end was trimmed by 6 bases and the J gene end by 0 bases; junction bases not matched to a gene: 5. There are 13 residues in the CDR3. In DNA, the CDR3 is TGCAGCGTCCCCGGGACTAACTCCTACGAGCAGTACTAC. Translated: CSVPGTNSYEQYY.

This clonotype was observed at least ten times. The chain links TRBV5-1 to TRBJ1-2; possibly TRBD1 for D (5 bases). This CDR3 is built from 16 residues. Trimming shortened V by 0 bases and J by 3 bases, and 15 bases separated the two germline ends. Germline V lookup: CDR1 SGHRS, CDR2 YFSETQ. The CDR3 loop is CASSLGRAGPDYGYTF. CDR3 nucleotides: TGCGCCAGCAGCTTGGGGCGAGCAGGGCCCGACTATGGCTACACCTTC.

This clonotype showed up many times. The chain couples TRBV2 to TRBJ1-1; a weak D match, TRBD1 (6 bases). The CDR3 is made up of 11 amino acids. Trimming stripped 6 bases from V and 8 bases from J, with 10 bases between. CDR1 SNHLY and CDR2 FYNNEI come from the germline V gene. CDR3 residues: CASSFGQEAFF. Here the CDR3 DNA reads TGTGCCAGCAGCTTCGGACAGGAAGCTTTCTTT.

This clonotype was observed many times. The gene calls are TRBV14 and TRBJ2-5; tentative D call: TRBD1 (5 bases). The CDR3 is 14 amino acids. The V end was cut by 4 bases, the J end by 4 bases, with 13 bases between. CDR1 and CDR2 (germline): SGHDN, FVKESK. In DNA, the CDR3 is TGTGCCAGCAGCCCTATCGATGGGGCAGAGACCCAGTACTTC. Translated, it gives CASSPIDGAETQYF.

The table lists this clonotype with a few counts. This chain joins TRBV5-1 and TRBJ1-4; 8 bases are shared with TRBD1. The V gene's germline CDR1 is SGHRS and CDR2 YFSETQ. This CDR3 is built from 18 residues. The junction had 10 bases not matched to a gene; V was cut back by 3 bases and J by 0 bases. The CDR3 bases are TGCGCCAGCAGCTCGGGGACAGGAGTTGGAGCAACTAATGAAAAACTGTTTTTT. Residues: CASSSGTGVGATNEKLFF.

This clonotype showed up many times. The rearrangement joins TRBV10-3 to TRBJ2-7; D not certain. V gave up 4 bases and J gave up 4 bases, with 14 bases separating them. The CDR3 has 14 residues. Per the germline V gene, CDR1 is ENHRY and CDR2 is SYGVKD. The CDR3 loop reads CAISGLDGLYEQYF. The CDR3 nucleotides read TGTGCCATCAGTGGCCTGGATGGGCTTTACGAGCAGTACTTC.

This clonotype came up a few times. V usage is TRBV6-5 and J usage is TRBJ2-7; 7 positions match TRBD2. From germline, CDR1 is MNHEY and CDR2 SVGAGI. The CDR3 length is 14 residues. J gave up 7 bases and V 1 base, and 7 bases lay outside the gene matches. CDR3 loop: CASSYFAGAGEQYF. CDR3 nucleotides: TGTGCCAGCAGTTACTTCGCGGGAGCAGGGGAGCAGTACTTC.

This clonotype was counted at least ten times. The chain recombines TRBV14 with TRBJ1-5; no definite D call. V dropped 1 base and J dropped 3 bases, with 10 bases sitting between them. This CDR3 spans 15 amino acids. CDR1 and CDR2 (germline): SGHDN, FVKESK. In nucleotides, the CDR3 is TGTGCCAGCAGCCAAGGAGTGGGATTCAATCAGCCCCAGCATTTT. Amino acid sequence: CASSQGVGFNQPQHF. Complete variable domain (other parts from reference TRBV14 and TRBJ1-5): EAGVTQFPSHSVIEKGQTVTLRCDPISGHDNLYWYRRVMGKEIKFLLHFVKESKQDESGMPNNRFLAERTGGTYSTLKVQPAELEDSGVYFCASSQGVGFNQPQHFGDGTRLSIL.

Here the CDR3 reads CASSKGGGQGANVLTF. CDR3 sequence (DNA): TGTGCCAGCAGCAAGGGGGGGGGGCAAGGGGCCAACGTCCTGACTTTC. This rearrangement joins TRBV3-1 to TRBJ2-6, with D possibly TRBD2 on 7 matching bases. V lost 5 bases and J 4 bases, leaving 15 bases between the germline ends. CDR3 size: 16 residues. Per the germline V gene, CDR1 is LGHDT and CDR2 is YNNKEL (reference sequence).

This clonotype was picked up many times. This rearrangement joins TRBV28 to TRBJ2-1; 7 bases are a match to TRBD1. With 6 bases clipped from V and 0 bases from J, the junction kept 11 bases outside the gene matches. This CDR3 spans 17 amino acids. Per germline, CDR1 MDHEN and CDR2 SYDVKM. The CDR3 protein is CASRLIQGLSSYNEQFF. CDR3 bases: TGTGCCAGCAGACTTATACAGGGGTTGAGCTCCTACAATGAGCAGTTCTTC.

This clonotype has at least ten counts. The J gene is TRBJ2-4, the V gene TRBV20-1; TRBD2 matches at 8 bases. The CDR3 runs 16 residues. The junction had 13 bases not matched to a gene; V was cut back by 8 bases and J by 1 base. CDR1 is DFQATT and CDR2 is SNEGSKA in the germline V gene (reference sequence). The CDR3: CSWSAGGRLAKNIQYF. The CDR3 DNA reads as TGCAGTTGGTCCGCGGGGGGTCGTTTGGCCAAAAACATTCAGTACTTC.

This clonotype was counted only a few times. The chain has TRBV11-2 and TRBJ2-3; the D gene is possibly TRBD2 (6 bases). In germline, CDR1 is SGHAT, CDR2 FQNNGV. CDR3 length: 20 amino acids. Trimming took off 3 bases at V and 7 bases at J, with 32 bases between the two ends. The CDR3 coding sequence is TGTGCCAGCAGCTTCCCCCGAGTACGAGGAGGGCGGGACCCCTTATATACGCAGTATTTT. Amino acids: CASSFPRVRGGRDPLYTQYF.

The chain is built from TRBV18 and TRBJ2-1; 7 bases are shared with TRBD2. This CDR3 is built from 12 residues. J lost 12 bases, V lost 2 bases, and 4 bases had no gene match. CDR1 KGHSH and CDR2 LQKENI come from the germline V gene. In nucleotides, the CDR3 is TGTGCCAGCTCACCAAGGCGGGAGAGGCAGTTCTTC. Protein: CASSPRRERQFF.

At least ten counts were recorded for this clonotype. This chain joins TRBV25-1 and TRBJ2-3; TRBD2 aligns across 7 bases. V dropped 6 bases and J dropped 5; count of bases not matched to a gene: 8. Germline assignment: CDR1 MGHDK and CDR2 SYGVNS. The CDR3 runs 14 residues. The CDR3 sequence: CASRRAGGRDTQYF. The DNA of the CDR3 is TGTGCCAGCAGGCGGGCCGGGGGGAGAGATACGCAGTATTTT.

J is TRBJ1-1 and V is TRBV27; no firm D call. Germline assignment: CDR1 MNHEY and CDR2 SMNVEV (reference sequence). Trimming stripped 1 base from V and 4 bases from J, with 13 bases between. The CDR3 consists of 15 residues. The CDR3 loop is CASSLFGNLGTEAFF. The CDR3 DNA follows: TGTGCCAGCAGTTTATTTGGCAACCTGGGCACTGAAGCTTTCTTT.

This clonotype was seen many times. The chain couples TRBV20-1 to TRBJ2-5; 9 bases align to TRBD2. This CDR3 contains 13 residues. The V gene's germline CDR1 is DFQATT and CDR2 SNEGSKA (reference sequence). Trimming at V came to 5 bases and at J to 5 bases, leaving 6 bases not matched to a gene. The CDR3 here is CSAPGLALETQYF. Here the CDR3 DNA reads TGCAGTGCTCCGGGACTAGCTTTGGAGACCCAGTACTTC.

At least ten counts were recorded for this clonotype. This chain joins TRBV20-1 and TRBJ2-5; D may be TRBD1 (6 bases). CDR1 DFQATT and CDR2 SNEGSKA come from the germline V gene (reference sequence). The CDR3 consists of 15 residues. Deletions cut 6 bases from V and 4 bases from J, with 21 bases between. CDR3 DNA: TGCAGTGCCCTTAACCCAGGGGTCGAGGGAGAGACCCAGTACTTC. It encodes CSALNPGVEGETQYF.

This clonotype has a handful of counts. The chain recombines TRBV2 with TRBJ2-2, with D unresolved. The V end was cut by 5 bases, the J end by 4 bases, with 5 bases between. The germline V gene encodes CDR1 SNHLY and CDR2 FYNNEI. The CDR3 is 12 residues long. The CDR3 reads CASSWGTGELFF. The CDR3, as DNA: TGTGCCAGCAGTTGGGGCACCGGGGAGCTGTTTTTT.

The CDR3 is CASSWTLAAAQETQYF. In DNA form, the CDR3 reads TGTGCCAGCAGCTGGACGCTAGCGGCGGCTCAAGAGACCCAGTACTTC. The chain links TRBV11-2 to TRBJ2-5, with 7 bases aligning to TRBD2. The junction had 10 bases not matched to a gene; V was cut back by 4 bases and J by 2 bases. The CDR3 runs to 16 residues. Germline assignment: CDR1 SGHAT and CDR2 FQNNGV.

This clonotype showed up just a few times. V and J are TRBV14 and TRBJ2-1; possible D gene TRBD2, 6 bases. With 3 bases removed from V and 8 bases from J, the gap between germline ends came to 20 bases. CDR1 and CDR2 (germline): SGHDN, FVKESK. The CDR3 spans 16 residues. The CDR3 nucleotides read TGTGCCAGCAGCCACCTGGGGTGGGGGGAGATCGATGAGCAGTTCTTC. It encodes CASSHLGWGEIDEQFF.

This clonotype has ten or more counts. The CDR3 loop is CATPSGGLGNEQFF. The CDR3 coding sequence is TGTGCCACCCCATCAGGGGGCCTGGGCAATGAGCAGTTCTTC. J is TRBJ2-1 and V is TRBV28, with 8 bases lining up with TRBD1. V lost 10 bases, J lost 6 bases, and 11 bases stayed unmatched. Germline CDR1 is MDHEN and CDR2 is SYDVKM. CDR3 length: 14 residues.

This clonotype was seen at least ten times. V gene TRBV7-2 combines with J gene TRBJ2-2; tentative D call: TRBD1 (6 bases). V gave up 3 bases and J gave up 4 bases, with 9 bases separating them. Germline CDR1 is SGHTA and CDR2 is FQGNSA. CDR3 length equals 14 residues. The DNA of the CDR3 is TGTGCCAGCAGCTTCGGACAGATCACCGGGGAGCTGTTTTTT. Its protein product is CASSFGQITGELFF.

The chain is built from TRBV21-1 and TRBJ1-5; TRBD1 reflects the table's D call only, with no check against the DNA. TRBV21-1 is designated a pseudogene. The CDR3 has 15 amino acids. This CDR3 reads CASARGTGVNQPQHF. CDR3 nucleotide sequence: TGTGCCAGCGCACGAGGGACAGGGGTCAATCAGCCCCAGCATTTT.

This clonotype occurred many times. The chain couples TRBV20-1 to TRBJ2-3; D gene unclear. Germline-derived CDR1 and CDR2 are DFQATT and SNEGSKA (reference sequence). The CDR3 has 11 amino acids. Trimming pared 3 bases from V and 6 bases from J, leaving 7 bases between. The CDR3 nucleotides read TGCAGTGCTAGTGGGCCGGATACGCAGTATTTT. It translates to CSASGPDTQYF.

This clonotype was recorded many times. The V gene is TRBV12-3 or TRBV12-4, the J gene TRBJ2-7; 9 nucleotides match TRBD2. J gave up 4 bases and V 6 bases, and 10 bases lay outside the gene matches. There are 15 residues in the CDR3. The DNA of the CDR3 is TGTGCCAGCAGCTTAACCGGGACTAGCAGATACGAGCAGTACTTC. Translating gives CASSLTGTSRYEQYF.

Many counts were recorded for this clonotype. The CDR3 reads CASTTGLYEQYF. In DNA, the CDR3 is TGTGCCAGCACGACGGGACTCTACGAGCAGTACTTC. The chain employs TRBV6-2 or TRBV6-3 and TRBJ2-7; TRBD2 is a possible D gene (6 bases). Germline V lookup: CDR1 MNHEY, CDR2 SVGEGT. The CDR3 covers 12 residues. V was shortened by 7 bases and J by 3 bases, with 10 bases between the two germline ends.

This clonotype was observed many times. The rearrangement joins TRBV29-1 to TRBJ2-3; D might be TRBD1 or TRBD2, each matching 5 bases. Germline CDR1 reads SQVTM; CDR2 reads ANQGSEA. The V end lost 5 bases, the J end lost 5 bases, and 11 bases lay between the germline ends. The CDR3 is made up of 12 amino acids. The CDR3 sequence: CSVWGWGDTQYF. The CDR3 DNA sequence: TGCAGCGTTTGGGGGTGGGGAGATACGCAGTATTTT.